These 11 T cell receptor beta chains came from one sample sequenced in a study of T cells in Graves' hyperthyroidism and ophthalmopathy. Using RNA transcripts as the source, TCR beta CDR3 regions were amplified. HTBI primers were employed in a first-round RT-PCR of the TCR CDR3. TCRdb itself ran the multiplex PCR reads through MiXCR, one entry per CDR3 protein. The table lists 95,000 to 110,000 distinct CDR3 sequences, approximately 16% of them singletons. Sequences were obtained from blood. The receptors here all came from a woman aged 50 to 60 with Graves' hyperthyroidism.

At least ten counts were recorded for this clonotype. CDR3 DNA: TGCGCCAGCGAGTGGGGGGACGGCATTCAGTACTTC. This gives the protein CASEWGDGIQYF. This chain links TRBV4-1 with TRBJ2-4, with D tentatively TRBD2 (6 bases). The germline CDR1 and CDR2 sequences are MGHRA and YSYEKL. This CDR3 spans 12 amino acids. V was trimmed by 8 bases and J by 9 bases, leaving 14 bases between them.

In regard to this clonotype: A read error is possible here, since a much larger clone lies one base away. The rearrangement uses TRBV30 and TRBJ2-3; D is ambiguous. In germline, CDR1 is GTSNPN, CDR2 SVGIG (reference sequence). There are 15 residues in the CDR3. The CDR3 DNA reads as TGTGCCTGGAGCCCCGGGCACCTGAGCACAGATACGCGGTATTTT. Protein product: CAWSPGHLSTDTRYF.

CDR3 nucleotides: TGTGCCAGCAGTTTAGCGGGGGTCGGGAACGAGCAGTACTTC. Its protein is CASSLAGVGNEQYF. The V call is TRBV27, the J call TRBJ2-7; 7 bases match TRBD2. The CDR3 has 14 residues. Unmatched junction bases numbered 6, after V lost 2 bases and J lost 5 bases. CDR1 is MNHEY and CDR2 is SMNVEV in the germline V gene (reference sequence).

The gene calls are TRBV2 and TRBJ1-1, with D possibly matching TRBD1 (5 bases). The V end was cut by 7 bases, the J end by 4 bases, with 19 bases between. CDR1 is SNHLY, CDR2 FYNNEI, per germline. There are 15 residues in the CDR3. CDR3 sequence reads: CASTKEGPLGTEAFF. As DNA, the CDR3 is TGTGCCAGCACAAAAGAGGGGCCCTTGGGCACTGAAGCTTTCTTT. Full variable domain (missing parts from reference TRBV2 and TRBJ1-1): EPEVTQTPSHQVTQMGQEVILRCVPISNHLYFYWYRQILGQKVEFLVSFYNNEISEKSEIFDDQFSVERPDGSNFTLKIRSTKLEDSAMYFCASTKEGPLGTEAFFGQGTRLTVV.

This clonotype has ten or more counts. This chain joins TRBV5-4 and TRBJ1-4, with no clear D. CDR1 and CDR2 (germline): SGHNT, YYREEE (reference sequence). This CDR3 spans 14 amino acids. Trimming shortened V by 5 bases and J by 8 bases, and 16 bases separated the two germline ends. As DNA, the CDR3 is TGTGCCAGCAGTCGAGGGCAGGACCTCGAAAAACTGTTTTTT. This encodes CASSRGQDLEKLFF.

This clonotype has a count of ten or more. The chain links TRBV2 to TRBJ2-1, with unresolved D. Germline CDR1 and CDR2: SNHLY and FYNNEI. Trimming took off 1 base at V and 7 bases at J, with 5 bases between the two ends. The length of the CDR3 is 12 residues. The chain's CDR3 is CASSEDVNEQFF. CDR3 coding DNA: TGTGCCAGCAGTGAAGATGTTAATGAGCAGTTCTTC.

The chain has TRBV7-3 and TRBJ2-3; D not certain. This CDR3 is built from 14 residues. The germline gives CDR1 SGHTA, CDR2 FQGTGA. Trimming removed 5 bases from V and 1 base from J, with 10 bases in between. The CDR3 sequence is CASSPVRGTDTQYF. DNA of the CDR3: TGTGCCAGCAGCCCAGTTAGGGGCACAGATACGCAGTATTTT.

The table lists this clonotype with many counts. This chain uses TRBV12-3 or TRBV12-4 with TRBJ2-3; 13 nucleotides line up with TRBD2. CDR3 size: 15 residues. V dropped 6 bases and J dropped 5; count of bases not matched to a gene: 5. In nucleotides, the CDR3 is TGTGCCAGCAGCAAACTAGCGGGAGGGGTAGATACGCAGTATTTT. Its protein is CASSKLAGGVDTQYF.

This clonotype came up many times. The chain links TRBV6-1 to TRBJ2-2; 11 positions agree with TRBD1. The V gene end was trimmed by 10 bases and the J gene end by 6 bases; junction bases not matched to a gene: 10. This CDR3 has 15 residues. Per germline, CDR1 MNHNS and CDR2 SASEGT. The DNA of the CDR3 is TGTGCCACCCTCCGCGGACAGGGGGCGTCCGGGGAGCTGTTTTTT. It is translated as CATLRGQGASGELFF.

Ten or more counts support this clonotype. The chain combines TRBV28 with TRBJ2-1, with 8 bases fitting TRBD1. The length of the CDR3 is 15 residues. J was trimmed by 2 bases and V by 7 bases; bases with no gene match: 7. Germline values: CDR1 MDHEN, CDR2 SYDVKM. The CDR3 DNA is TGTGCCAGCACCGTTGGACAGGGTCCCTACAATGAGCAGTTCTTC. Its translation is CASTVGQGPYNEQFF.

This clonotype was found many times. The rearrangement uses TRBV24-1 and TRBJ1-5; weak D call: TRBD1 (5 bases). The germline V and J ends were trimmed by 10 bases and 7 bases, with 13 bases remaining between them. The CDR3 is 12 residues long. CDR1 and CDR2 (germline): KGHDR, SFDVKD. CDR3 nucleotide sequence: TGTGCCACTTCCCGGGGGGAGCAGCCCCAGCATTTT. Protein: CATSRGEQPQHF.